The 24 T cell receptor beta chains listed next were all sequenced from one sample in a study of blood T cell repertoires in COVID-19. Sequenced by immunoSEQ multiplex PCR; TCRdb stores in-frame clones only, minus some. The sample contains over 10,000 clones, about 88% of which appear only once. The specimen was peripheral blood. Every receptor here comes from a man aged 80 or over with acute or convalescent COVID-19.

This sequence joins TRBV19 and TRBJ2-1; the D gene is possibly TRBD2 (5 bases). This CDR3 region has 14 residues. CDR1 is LNHDA, CDR2 SQIVND, per germline (reference sequence). The V and J ends lost 1 base and 4 bases respectively, with 8 bases between them. CDR3 nucleotide sequence: TGTGCCAGTAGTATAGCTTCGGGGTACAATGAGCAGTTCTTC. It yields the protein CASSIASGYNEQFF.

The rearrangement links TRBV11-3 to TRBJ2-7; D may be TRBD1 (6 bases). The germline CDR1 and CDR2 sequences are SGHNT and YENEEA. The CDR3 sequence is 16 residues long. V lost 5 bases and J 2 bases, leaving 19 bases between the germline ends. The CDR3 nucleotides are TGTGCCAGCAGCCCCCCTCGACAGGTCCTAGCCTACGAGCAGTACTTC. It codes for CASSPPRQVLAYEQYF.

The rearrangement uses TRBV3-1 (or the pseudogene TRBV3-2) and TRBJ1-6, with a tentative D call TRBD1 (6 bases). CDR1 is LGHDT and CDR2 is YNNKEL in the germline V gene (reference sequence). Trimming removed 1 base at V and 8 bases at J, with 12 bases between. The CDR3 spans 15 residues. The CDR3 nucleotides read TGTGCCAGCAGCCAAGGATCGACAGGTTATTCACCCCTCCACTTT. Translation: CASSQGSTGYSPLHF.

This chain links TRBV19 with TRBJ2-2, with TRBD2 matching over 10 bases. This CDR3 spans 13 amino acids. From germline, CDR1 is LNHDA and CDR2 SQIVND (reference sequence). V shed 7 bases and J 9 bases; nucleotides not matched to a gene: 5. For the CDR3, the DNA is TGTGCCAGTACTAGCGGGGGCGTCCGGGAGCTGTTTTTT. It translates to CASTSGGVRELFF.

The V and J genes are TRBV18 and TRBJ1-6; 8 nucleotides align to TRBD1. V lost 4 bases to trimming and J lost 9 bases; unmatched junction nucleotides: 11. Germline values: CDR1 KGHSH, CDR2 LQKENI. This CDR3 has 16 amino acids. The CDR3 DNA reads TGTGCCAGCTCACTTGGACAGGGTTCCTCCGGTTCACCCCTCCACTTT. Its protein product is CASSLGQGSSGSPLHF.

The chain is built from TRBV7-8 and TRBJ2-5; TRBD1 might be the D (5 bases). The CDR3 consists of 15 residues. Germline CDR1 SGHVS, CDR2 FQNEAQ. V was trimmed by 5 bases and J by 4 bases, leaving 17 bases between them. The CDR3 spells CASSPSRVVIETQYF. The CDR3 coding sequence is TGTGCCAGCAGCCCCAGCAGGGTTGTTATAGAGACCCAGTACTTC.

V and J are TRBV6-6 and TRBJ2-7, with D perhaps matching TRBD2 (6 bases). CDR1 and CDR2 from the germline V gene are MNHNY and SVGAGI (reference sequence). V was pared by 11 bases and J by 0 bases, with 14 bases between. CDR3 size: 13 residues. The CDR3 spells CACLSGSSYEQYF. In nucleotides, the CDR3 is TGTGCCTGTCTCTCCGGGAGCTCCTACGAGCAGTACTTC.

CDR3 loop: CASSVAVTLETQYF. The CDR3 DNA follows: TGTGCCAGCAGCGTAGCGGTCACCTTAGAAACCCAGTACTTC. The rearrangement uses TRBV9 and TRBJ2-5; the D is unclear. Germline loops: CDR1 SGDLS, CDR2 YYNGEE. CDR3 length: 14 amino acids. V lost 0 bases to trimming and J lost 8 bases, with 14 bases between them.

The rearrangement uses TRBV19 and TRBJ2-5; 7 bases line up with TRBD1. Germline trimming cut 10 bases from V and 5 bases from J; bases unmatched to any gene: 10. The CDR3 length is 13 residues. The germline V gene encodes CDR1 LNHDA and CDR2 SQIVND (reference sequence). The CDR3 spells CATGQDAGETQYF. The CDR3 DNA reads as TGTGCCACCGGACAGGATGCAGGGGAGACCCAGTACTTC.

This chain links TRBV19 with TRBJ2-2, with TRBD1 as a possible D gene (5 bases). Germline V gives CDR1 LNHDA, CDR2 SQIVND (reference sequence). Trimming cost V 4 bases and J 1 base, with 10 bases left between them. The CDR3 has 15 residues. The CDR3 coding sequence is TGTGCCAGTAGTAGGCAGGGTGTGAACACCGGGGAGCTGTTTTTT. Residues: CASSRQGVNTGELFF.

This clone was recorded a few times. The rearrangement links TRBV29-1 to TRBJ2-5; D is perhaps TRBD2 (5 bases). Germline CDR1 is SQVTM and CDR2 is ANQGSEA. Trimming cost V 0 bases and J 4 bases, with 18 bases left between them. This CDR3 has 16 residues. CDR3 nucleotide sequence: TGCAGCGTTGAAGATCCCCCAGGAGGAAGGGCAGAGACCCAGTACTTC. Encoded protein: CSVEDPPGGRAETQYF.

The chain has TRBV30 and TRBJ2-4, with 10 nucleotides matching TRBD2. Germline V CDR1 and CDR2: GTSNPN, SVGIG (reference sequence). The ends lost 5 bases at V and 0 bases at J; junction bases unmatched: 7. This CDR3 is 16 amino acids long. The CDR3 sequence: CAWGGTSALAKNIQYF. CDR3 nucleotides: TGTGCCTGGGGTGGGACTAGCGCATTAGCCAAAAACATTCAGTACTTC.

The CDR3 DNA is TGTGCCAGCAGCCCCACCGCAGGAAACTCTGGAAACACCATATATTTT. Amino acids: CASSPTAGNSGNTIYF. V and J are TRBV11-2 and TRBJ1-3; D not resolved. Per the germline V gene, CDR1 is SGHAT and CDR2 is FQNNGV. V was clipped by 5 bases and J by 0 bases, with 14 bases between them. This CDR3 is 16 amino acids long.

This clone is medium-sized in the sample. The CDR3 reads CASSPRRTGSNEKLFF. DNA for the CDR3: TGTGCCAGCAGCCCTCGACGGACAGGATCTAATGAAAAACTGTTTTTT. The chain recombines TRBV9 with TRBJ1-4, with 7 bases fitting TRBD1. CDR3 length equals 16 residues. The junction had 9 bases not matched to a gene; V was cut back by 4 bases and J by 3 bases. Germline-derived CDR1 and CDR2 are SGDLS and YYNGEE. Together with reference TRBV9 and TRBJ1-4, the CDR3 gives the full variable domain: DSGVTQTPKHLITATGQRVTLRCSPRSGDLSVYWYQQSLDQGLQFLIQYYNGEERAKGNILERFSAQQFPDLHSELNLSSLELGDSALYFCASSPRRTGSNEKLFFGSGTQLSVL.

Of note for this clone: One end of the junction varies from germline; a read error may be responsible. The chain carries TRBV6-5 and TRBJ1-1; maybe TRBD1 (5 bases). This CDR3 contains 14 residues. Looked up from germline, CDR1 is MNHEY and CDR2 is SVGAGI. The CDR3 is CASREGPTNAEAFF. In DNA, the CDR3 is TGTGCCAGCAGGGAGGGACCGACGAACGCTGAAGCTTTCTTT.

The chain links TRBV6-5 to TRBJ1-2; possible D gene TRBD1, 5 bases. V lost 2 bases and J lost 6, with 16 bases in between. This CDR3 is built from 15 residues. Germline-derived CDR1 and CDR2 are MNHEY and SVGAGI. CDR3 sequence reads: CASSYPPGGENGYTF. The CDR3 region has the DNA TGTGCCAGCAGTTACCCCCCCGGGGGAGAGAATGGCTACACCTTC.

This sequence joins TRBV19 and TRBJ1-5; no firm D call. The germline gives CDR1 LNHDA, CDR2 SQIVND (reference sequence). The CDR3 consists of 16 residues. Trimming took 6 bases from V and 3 from J, leaving 18 bases between them. In DNA, the CDR3 is TGTGCCAGTAGAACCCCGGGAGTTCGGAACAATCAGCCCCAGCATTTT. This encodes CASRTPGVRNNQPQHF.

The rearrangement links TRBV21-1 to TRBJ1-2; TRBD1, the D gene given by the table, was not confirmed from the DNA. TRBV21-1 is a known pseudogene. This CDR3 has 13 residues. The CDR3 sequence: CASSRKDREGYTF. CDR3 nucleotide sequence: TGTGCCAGCAGCAGAAAGGACAGGGAAGGCTACACCTTC.

This chain joins TRBV5-1 and TRBJ1-1, with unresolved D. V lost 4 bases and J 0 bases, leaving 13 bases between the germline ends. CDR1 is SGHRS, CDR2 YFSETQ, per germline. The CDR3 sequence is 15 residues long. CDR3 amino acids: CASSLFAGVNTEAFF. Written as DNA, the CDR3 is TGCGCCAGCAGCCTTTTCGCGGGTGTGAACACTGAAGCTTTCTTT.

This chain uses TRBV4-2 with TRBJ2-2, with 10 bases that match TRBD1. CDR3 size: 14 residues. CDR1 is LGHNA, CDR2 YNFKEQ, per germline. The V and J ends lost 5 bases and 7 bases, in that order; junction bases with no gene match: 4. The CDR3 nucleotides are TGTGCCAGCAGCAAGGGACAGGGGAACGGGGAGCTGTTTTTT. Residues: CASSKGQGNGELFF.

CDR3 loop: CASSLGGSGRAGAYEQYF. DNA of the CDR3: TGTGCCAGCAGCTTGGGGGGTAGCGGGAGGGCCGGAGCCTACGAGCAGTACTTC. The chain couples TRBV5-5 to TRBJ2-7; 11 nucleotides line up with TRBD2. Germline lookup yields CDR1 SGHKS and CDR2 YYEKEE (reference sequence). V dropped 0 bases and J dropped 2; count of bases not matched to a gene: 10. This CDR3 has 18 residues.

The chain is built from TRBV18 and TRBJ2-2; 9 bases fit TRBD1. CDR1 and CDR2 (germline): KGHSH, LQKENI. V shed 0 bases and J 5 bases; nucleotides not matched to a gene: 4. The length of the CDR3 is 16 residues. The CDR3 region is CASSPPDRGGTGELFF. Here the CDR3 DNA reads TGTGCCAGCTCACCACCGGACAGGGGAGGAACCGGGGAGCTGTTTTTT. Drawing the rest from reference TRBV18 and TRBJ2-2, the complete variable domain is NAGVMQNPRHLVRRRGQEARLRCSPMKGHSHVYWYRQLPEEGLKFMVYLQKENIIDESGMPKERFSAEFPKEGPSILRIQQVVRGDSAAYFCASSPPDRGGTGELFFGEGSRLTVL.

The chain uses TRBV30 and TRBJ1-1, with D possibly TRBD1 on 5 matching bases. V was trimmed by 4 bases and J by 5 bases, leaving 20 bases between them. The CDR3 is 15 residues long. Germline values: CDR1 GTSNPN, CDR2 SVGIG (reference sequence). The CDR3 spells CAWKRGIGGSTEAFF. The CDR3 coding sequence is TGTGCCTGGAAAAGGGGTATAGGTGGGTCGACTGAAGCTTTCTTT.

The rearrangement joins TRBV6-2 or TRBV6-3 to TRBJ1-2; 7 bases align to TRBD1. Germline CDR1 MNHEY, CDR2 SVGEGT. V gave up 5 bases and J gave up 4 bases; unmatched junction bases: 7. The CDR3 contains 14 residues. CDR3: CASSTQQGFYGYTF. The CDR3 nucleotides read TGTGCCAGCAGTACCCAACAGGGGTTCTATGGCTACACCTTC.